This T cell receptor beta chain stems from a study of CD8+CD57+ T cells in acquired aplastic anemia. For the study at large: Sorted cells (CD4+ and CD8+) yielded DNA amounts that averaged about 3.1 ug.

CDR3 length: 13 residues. With 0 bases removed from V and 6 bases from J, the gap between germline ends came to 8 bases. The V gene's germline CDR1 is WSHSY and CDR2 SAAADI. TCR beta VDJ and CDR3 were profiled, and genomic DNA was the template. TCRdb re-called the reads through MiXCR, storing one row per CDR3 protein. The sample lists about 190,000 distinct CDR3 sequences, 55% to 70% seen once, with just over 45% in the top ten. The clonotype was recovered from a human donor with severe aplastic anemia or a healthy control (not recorded which). V gene TRBV10-2 combines with J gene TRBJ1-1; D is unclear. The sample was sorted CD4+, CD8+, or CD8+CD57+ T cells (not recorded which) from PBMCs. CDR3 region: CASSESKASEAFF. Written as DNA, the CDR3 is TGCGCCAGCAGTGAGTCGAAGGCGTCTGAAGCTTTCTTT.